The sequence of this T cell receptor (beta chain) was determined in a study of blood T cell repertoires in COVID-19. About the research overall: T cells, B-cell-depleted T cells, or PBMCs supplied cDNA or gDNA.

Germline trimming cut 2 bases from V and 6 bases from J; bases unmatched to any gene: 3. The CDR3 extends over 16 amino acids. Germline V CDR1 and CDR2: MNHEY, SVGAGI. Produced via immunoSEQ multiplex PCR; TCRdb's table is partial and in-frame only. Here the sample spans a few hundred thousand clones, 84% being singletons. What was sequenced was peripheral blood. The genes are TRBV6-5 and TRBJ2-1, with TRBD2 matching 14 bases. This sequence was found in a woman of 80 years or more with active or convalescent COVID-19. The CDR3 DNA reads TGTGCCAGCAGTTACCGACTAGCGGGGGGGACCAATGAGCAGTTCTTC. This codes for CASSYRLAGGTNEQFF.